The 13 T cell receptor beta chains listed next were all sequenced from one sample in a study of cytomegalovirus exposure and HLA in healthy donors. Vbeta (60) and Jbeta (13) primers were used in the PCR. Here immunoSEQ multiplex PCR was the method, and the copy in TCRdb shows in-frame clones only, minus some. The table lists roughly 190,000 clones, roughly 73% of them singletons. Sequencing was carried out using PBMCs. The receptors come from a young woman in good health and CMV-seropositive.

The chain carries TRBV6-5 and TRBJ2-2; D unresolved. Trimming pared 11 bases from V and 5 bases from J, leaving 18 bases between. The CDR3 has 14 residues. Germline lookup yields CDR1 MNHEY and CDR2 SVGAGI. CDR3 in DNA: TGTGCCCTATACTGGCGCGAGGAAACCGGGGAGCTGTTTTTT. Amino acid sequence: CALYWREETGELFF.

The V and J genes are TRBV13 and TRBJ2-7; TRBD2 agrees at 10 bases. The V gene end was trimmed by 5 bases and the J gene end by 0 bases; junction bases not matched to a gene: 4. Germline lookup yields CDR1 PRHDT and CDR2 FYEKMQ (reference sequence). The length of the CDR3 is 15 residues. DNA for the CDR3: TGTGCCAGCAGCGCCTCTAGCGGGAGCTCCTACGAGCAGTACTTC. Its protein is CASSASSGSSYEQYF.

This chain uses TRBV5-6 with TRBJ2-3; weak D call: TRBD1 (6 bases). The V and J ends lost 2 bases and 3 bases respectively, with 19 bases between them. In germline, CDR1 is SGHDT, CDR2 YYEEEE. The CDR3 runs 17 residues. The CDR3: CASSFRTGTGRTDTQYF. In DNA, the CDR3 is TGTGCCAGCAGCTTCCGTACAGGGACGGGAAGGACAGATACGCAGTATTTT.

This rearrangement joins TRBV18 to TRBJ1-4, with a possible D match to TRBD1 (6 bases). Germline values: CDR1 KGHSH, CDR2 LQKENI. The CDR3 runs to 14 residues. The V end lost 6 bases, the J end lost 4 bases, and 12 bases lay between the germline ends. Written as DNA, the CDR3 is TGTGCCAGCTCGTGGACAGCCGATAATGAAAAACTGTTTTTT. Its protein is CASSWTADNEKLFF.

This clone was observed once. The chain joins TRBV7-6 to TRBJ2-5, with 9 bases fitting TRBD1. V dropped 5 bases and J dropped 4; count of bases not matched to a gene: 2. The CDR3 contains 13 residues. CDR1 and CDR2 (germline): SGHVS, FNYEAQ. In nucleotides, the CDR3 is TGTGCCAGCAGCGCACAGGGGGCAGAGACCCAGTACTTC. It is translated as CASSAQGAETQYF.

The chain employs TRBV7-2 and TRBJ1-5, with 9 bases that match TRBD1. J gave up 5 bases and V 5 bases, and 4 bases lay outside the gene matches. CDR3 size: 14 residues. Germline assignment: CDR1 SGHTA and CDR2 FQGNSA. The CDR3 here is CASSPGTGYQPQHF. Here the CDR3 DNA reads TGTGCCAGCAGCCCCGGGACAGGGTATCAGCCCCAGCATTTT. The full variable domain, with the rest looked up from reference TRBV7-2 and TRBJ1-5, is GAGVSQSPSNKVTEKGKDVELRCDPISGHTALYWYRQSLGQGLEFLIYFQGNSAPDKSGLPSDRFSAERTGGSVSTLTIQRTQQEDSAVYLCASSPGTGYQPQHFGDGTRLSIL.

The chain employs TRBV6-6 and TRBJ2-3; D possibly corresponds to TRBD2 (5 bases). The V and J ends lost 6 bases and 2 bases respectively, with 15 bases between them. The germline V gene encodes CDR1 MNHNY and CDR2 SVGAGI (reference sequence). This CDR3 is 15 amino acids long. This CDR3 is CASSSPGLPTDTQYF. CDR3 DNA sequence: TGTGCCAGCAGCTCCCCCGGACTGCCCACAGATACGCAGTATTTT.

The chain recombines TRBV10-3 with TRBJ2-5; D ambiguous. Germline V gene data show CDR1 as ENHRY and CDR2 as SYGVKD. V lost 4 bases to trimming and J lost 3 bases, with 9 bases between them. The CDR3 runs 13 residues. The CDR3 region is CAISGIEKETQYF. The CDR3, as DNA: TGTGCCATCAGTGGAATAGAAAAAGAGACCCAGTACTTC.

The rearrangement uses TRBV7-9 and TRBJ2-3; D is perhaps TRBD1 (7 bases). Germline CDR1 is SEHNR and CDR2 is FQNEAQ (reference sequence). Between the trimmed V and J ends, which lost 3 bases and 5 bases, there was a span of 12 bases. The CDR3 has 14 amino acids. The CDR3 bases are TGTGCCAGCAGCTTTCAGGGGGGATTAGATACGCAGTATTTT. Translation gives CASSFQGGLDTQYF.

V and J are TRBV5-1 and TRBJ2-2; tentatively, D is TRBD2 (5 bases). The V end lost 5 bases, the J end lost 0 bases, and 8 bases lay between the germline ends. Germline V gives CDR1 SGHRS, CDR2 YFSETQ. The CDR3 spans 14 residues. In nucleotides, the CDR3 is TGCGCCAGCAGTAGCGAGCCGAACACCGGGGAGCTGTTTTTT. Translation: CASSSEPNTGELFF.

The DNA for the CDR3 is TGTGCCAGCAGCCGTACGGTTGAAGCTTTCTTT. This translates into CASSRTVEAFF. V usage is TRBV11-2 and J usage is TRBJ1-1, with no clear D. Trimming pared 5 bases from V and 7 bases from J, leaving 8 bases between. The CDR3 is made up of 11 amino acids. The germline V gene has CDR1 SGHAT and CDR2 FQNNGV.

The genes are TRBV6-1 and TRBJ2-5, with D tentatively TRBD1 (5 bases). From germline, CDR1 is MNHNS and CDR2 SASEGT. V lost 5 bases and J 5 bases, leaving 12 bases between the germline ends. This CDR3 has 13 residues. The CDR3, as DNA: TGTGCCAGCAGTATGCAGGGTGGGGAGACCCAGTACTTC. Its protein is CASSMQGGETQYF.

The CDR3 sequence is CASSLDGGGQPQHF. The CDR3 DNA reads as TGTGCCAGCAGCTTAGACGGGGGAGGGCAGCCCCAGCATTTT. The chain is built from TRBV11-2 and TRBJ1-5, with D perhaps TRBD1 (5 bases). V dropped 0 bases and J dropped 7 bases, with 10 bases sitting between them. The CDR3 sequence is 14 residues long. Germline V gives CDR1 SGHAT, CDR2 FQNNGV.